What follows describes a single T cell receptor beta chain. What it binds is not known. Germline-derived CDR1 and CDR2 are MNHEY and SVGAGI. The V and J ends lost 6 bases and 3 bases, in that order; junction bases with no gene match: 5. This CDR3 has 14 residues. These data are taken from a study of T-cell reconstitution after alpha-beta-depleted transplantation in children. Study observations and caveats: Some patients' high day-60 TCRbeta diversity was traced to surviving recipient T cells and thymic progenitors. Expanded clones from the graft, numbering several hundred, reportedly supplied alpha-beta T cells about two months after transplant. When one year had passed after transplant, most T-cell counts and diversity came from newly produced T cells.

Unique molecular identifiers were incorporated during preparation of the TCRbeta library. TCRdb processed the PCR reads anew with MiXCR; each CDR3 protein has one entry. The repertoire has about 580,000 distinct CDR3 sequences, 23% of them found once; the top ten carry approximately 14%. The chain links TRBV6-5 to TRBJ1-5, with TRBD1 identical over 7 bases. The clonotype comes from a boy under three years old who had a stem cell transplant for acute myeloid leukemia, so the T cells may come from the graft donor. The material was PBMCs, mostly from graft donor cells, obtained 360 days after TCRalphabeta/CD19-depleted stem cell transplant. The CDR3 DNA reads TGTGCCAGCAGCCGGGACAGCTTCAATCAGCCCCAGCATTTT. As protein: CASSRDSFNQPQHF.